The clone carrying this TCR beta chain was found many times. What it binds is unknown. Ophthalmopathic donors had moderate-to-severe activity, CAS ≥3 and NOSPECS ≥4, with disease that had lasted under 3 months. Clinical symptoms, serum thyroxine, TRAb, thyroid ultrasound and orbital computed tomography were relied on for diagnosis. From fresh peripheral blood, under 12 ml in volume, the PBMCs were obtained. This specimen belongs to a study of Graves' ophthalmopathy and Graves' hyperthyroidism. Germline V gene data show CDR1 as LNHDA and CDR2 as SQIVND (reference sequence). The CDR3 loop spans 12 amino acids. Trimming pared 5 bases from V and 5 bases from J, leaving 9 bases between. Amplification of the TCR beta CDR3 regions used RNA transcripts (as template). Second-round multiplex PCR came after first-round RT-PCR with HTBI primers. Via MiXCR, TCRdb re-called the multiplex PCR reads, giving one row per CDR3 protein. Among around 660,000 distinct CDR3 sequences listed, just over 40% were seen once.

Study outcomes and limitations: Among thyroid clonotypes expanded above 0.001 frequency, most also appeared in blood.

Sample: peripheral blood. The chain uses TRBV19 and TRBJ1-2; no reliable D call. This sequence was found in an adult man with Graves' ophthalmopathy. CDR3: CASSEVGYGYTF. CDR3 bases: TGTGCCAGTAGTGAAGTCGGGTATGGCTACACCTTC.